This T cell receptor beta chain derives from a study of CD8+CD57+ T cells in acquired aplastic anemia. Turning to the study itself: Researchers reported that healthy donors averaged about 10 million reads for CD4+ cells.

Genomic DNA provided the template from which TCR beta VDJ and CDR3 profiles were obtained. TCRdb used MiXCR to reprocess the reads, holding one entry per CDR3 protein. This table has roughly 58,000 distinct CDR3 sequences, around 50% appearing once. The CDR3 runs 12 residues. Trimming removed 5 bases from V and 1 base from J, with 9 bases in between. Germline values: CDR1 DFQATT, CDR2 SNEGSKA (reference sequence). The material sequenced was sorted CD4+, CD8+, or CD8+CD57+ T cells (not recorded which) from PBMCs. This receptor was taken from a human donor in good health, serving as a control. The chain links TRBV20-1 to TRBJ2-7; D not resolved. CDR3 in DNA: TGCAGTGCTTCGACATTATCCTACGAGCAGTACTTC. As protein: CSASTLSYEQYF.